This T cell receptor (beta chain) is drawn from a study of Ad26.COV2.S vaccination and SARS-CoV-2 variants. Study information: Donor was in the COV1001 Ad26.COV2.S trial arm.

Using immunoSEQ multiplex PCR, the repertoire was profiled, and TCRdb retains in-frame clones only, with some absent. The sample consists of about 450,000 clones, 89% of them appearing once. Study-wide results and limits: Total T cell responses may have been underestimated by the TCR breadth and depth analyses.

Described treatment: roughly 18 received Ad26.COV2.S at low or high dose, single or two shots; roughly five received placebo; per-sample allocation not given. Sampling happened 63 days after the first vaccine or placebo injection. In the vaccine, an Ad26 vector expressed the SARS-CoV-2 spike of the Wuhan strain. This CDR3 is built from 12 residues. Germline V gene lookup returns CDR1 SGHVS and CDR2 FQNEAQ. V shed 5 bases and J shed 6 bases, with 10 bases lying between them. With regard to this clone: Its antigen is unidentified.

This receptor was obtained from a person aged 18-60 years who received the Ad26.COV2.S COVID-19 vaccine or a placebo. This sample comprised peripheral blood, obtained in a trial of Ad26.COV2.S vaccine versus placebo. This chain joins TRBV7-8 and TRBJ1-1; tentatively, D is TRBD1 (5 bases). The CDR3 spells CASSPLGAEAFF. CDR3 bases: TGTGCCAGCAGCCCGCTGGGGGCTGAAGCTTTCTTT.